This T cell receptor beta chain emerged from a study of molecular identifiers for immune sequencing clone quantification. V lost 3 bases and J lost 2, with 11 bases in between. The length of the CDR3 is 14 residues. Germline CDR1 is LGHNA and CDR2 is YSLEER. RNA fractions of 10%, 30% or 50% and about 18,000 to 1,100,000 sorted cells were the source of naive CD8 libraries. Previously published methods and listed TCR primers were used for the bulk TCR libraries. One entry per CDR3 protein, called by TCRdb with MiXCR from the PCR reads. The sample lists roughly 320,000 distinct CDR3 sequences; over 20% were seen once. Whole-study findings and limits: Clones above 20 RNA copies contained over 97% of effector molecules but under 1% of naive ones.

With respect to this clonotype: What it recognizes is unknown.

The chain links TRBV4-3 to TRBJ2-7, with D possibly being TRBD2 (7 bases). The sample taken for sequencing was naive CD8+ T cells from blood, with Jurkat cell RNA spiked in. Described subset: FACS-sorted CD8+CD4-CCR7+CD45RA+ naive T cells. The origin of this receptor is a human donor in good health. Some libraries in this study had Jurkat cell RNA spiked in. The CDR3 nucleotides are TGCGCCAGCAGCCATTGGGGGGGCGCCTACGAGCAGTACTTC. Translated: CASSHWGGAYEQYF.